This passage covers 7 T cell receptor beta chains from one sample sequenced in a study of T-cell reconstitution after alpha-beta-depleted transplantation in children. The TCRbeta library was prepared with unique molecular identifiers. A single record per CDR3 protein comes from TCRdb applying MiXCR to the PCR reads. The sample shows approximately 630,000 distinct CDR3 sequences, about an eighth of them seen only once. Here the sequenced sample was PBMCs, taken before TCRalphabeta/CD19-depleted stem cell transplant. Every receptor here comes from a girl aged 2-10 years with congenital amegakaryocytic thrombocytopenia, due to receive a stem cell transplant.

This clonotype was seen repeatedly, ten times or more. The chain carries TRBV12-3 or TRBV12-4 and TRBJ2-1; D call uncertain. Trimming left V 3 bases short and J 10 bases short, with 16 bases between. This CDR3 has 14 amino acids. For the CDR3, the DNA is TGTGCCAGCAGTTTGGGTCTAGTCTTCGGGGAGCAGTTCTTC. It is translated as CASSLGLVFGEQFF.

This clonotype came up many times. This sequence joins TRBV2 and TRBJ1-5, with a possible D match to TRBD1 (5 bases). Looked up from germline, CDR1 is SNHLY and CDR2 is FYNNEI. V lost 3 bases to trimming and J lost 7 bases, with 10 bases between them. This CDR3 is 13 amino acids long. This CDR3 reads CASSEGVGQPQHF. As DNA, the CDR3 is TGTGCCAGCAGTGAGGGGGTGGGCCAGCCCCAGCATTTT.

There are many counts of this clonotype. J is TRBJ2-7 and V is TRBV10-3; 10 bases match TRBD2. This CDR3 is built from 14 residues. J lost 4 bases, V lost 11 bases, and 11 bases had no gene match. CDR1 and CDR2 from the germline V gene are ENHRY and SYGVKD. Here the CDR3 DNA reads TGTGCCTCACAAGGAGGACTAGCGGAGTACGAGCAGTACTTC. Amino acids: CASQGGLAEYEQYF.

This clonotype was recorded many times. V gene TRBV20-1 combines with J gene TRBJ2-1; the D gene is possibly TRBD1 (5 bases). Per the germline V gene, CDR1 is DFQATT and CDR2 is SNEGSKA (reference sequence). The CDR3 covers 13 residues. V lost 5 bases and J lost 0, with 8 bases in between. The DNA of the CDR3 is TGCAGTGCTCAGGGTCGCTCCTACAATGAGCAGTTCTTC. Translated: CSAQGRSYNEQFF.

In the case of this clonotype: This may come from a read error, since a much larger clone is one base off. The missing conserved phenylalanine or tryptophan at the end of this CDR3 makes a read error likely. J is TRBJ1-3 and V is TRBV6-1; D might be TRBD1 (6 bases). Trimming pared 6 bases from V and 4 bases from J, leaving 13 bases between. The V gene's germline CDR1 is MNHNS and CDR2 SASEGT. This CDR3 contains 14 residues. CDR3: CASSRGQFGNTIYL. CDR3 in DNA: TGTGCCAGCAGCCGCGGACAGTTCGGAAACACCATATATCTT.

The chain uses TRBV5-1 and TRBJ2-6; D is unresolved. Trimming stripped 4 bases from V and 2 bases from J, with 10 bases between. Germline V CDR1 and CDR2: SGHRS, YFSETQ. CDR3 length: 15 residues. The CDR3 nucleotides are TGCGCCAGCAGCCGGGTGGGTACTGGGGCCAACGTCCTGACTTTC. Encoded protein: CASSRVGTGANVLTF. Complete variable domain (other parts from reference TRBV5-1 and TRBJ2-6): KAGVTQTPRYLIKTRGQQVTLSCSPISGHRSVSWYQQTPGQGLQFLFEYFSETQRNKGNFPGRFSGRQFSNSRSEMNVSTLELGDSALYLCASSRVGTGANVLTFGAGSRLTVL.

This clonotype was seen a few times. V gene TRBV15 combines with J gene TRBJ2-7; no firm D call. The CDR3 totals 12 residues. The V end was cut by 8 bases, the J end by 3 bases, with 11 bases between. Germline V gives CDR1 LNHNV, CDR2 YYDKDF (reference sequence). CDR3 nucleotide sequence: TGTGCCACCCGTTTTAGAGGCTACGAGCAGTACTTC. Encoded protein: CATRFRGYEQYF.